This TCR beta chain was profiled in a study of CD8 T cells in ankylosing spondylitis. TCRdb redid the calling of the 5' RACE reads with MiXCR, one entry per CDR3 protein. Seen here are 800,000 to 900,000 distinct CDR3 sequences, 10% to 15% observed once, and the top ten hold under 0.6%. As regards this clonotype: Its antigen is not identified.

Study-wide results and limits: For ankylosing spondylitis blood, a TCR beta motif of fewer than 10 highly homologous variants appeared characteristic. Disease-linked clones reportedly showed significant enrichment in matched ankylosing spondylitis synovial fluid. Disease-linked clones, CD8+, were relatively rare in peripheral blood.

The sequence was obtained from a male donor with ankylosing spondylitis. The sample comprised blood, either unsorted or a sorted T cell fraction (not recorded which).

CDR3 region: CASSSGTSYTGELFF. The CDR3, as DNA: TGTGCCAGCAGTTCGGGGACTAGTTACACCGGGGAGCTGTTTTTT. The chain combines TRBV27 with TRBJ2-2; 8 bases agree with TRBD2. The germline V gene encodes CDR1 MNHEY and CDR2 SMNVEV (reference sequence). The CDR3 is 15 residues long. The V segment lost 4 bases and the J segment 3 bases; nucleotides outside the gene matches: 4.